A single sample gave rise to the 7 T cell receptor beta chains below, sequenced in a study of CD8 T cells in Susac syndrome. Reverse transcription of roughly 0.45 to 1 ug RNA was performed with random hexamers. MiXCR, run by TCRdb on the immunoSEQ multiplex PCR reads, gives a single entry per CDR3 protein. The sample holds 160,000 or so distinct CDR3 sequences, 94% seen once. Sequencing used CD4+ T cells from PBMCs. The receptors derive from a human donor with multiple sclerosis.

This chain connects TRBV6-6 to TRBJ2-5; D possibly corresponds to TRBD2 (5 bases). CDR1 is MNHNY and CDR2 is SVGAGI in the germline V gene (reference sequence). V lost 9 bases, J lost 3 bases, and 14 bases lay in between. The CDR3 sequence is 13 residues long. This CDR3 is CASRLGNEETQYF. DNA of the CDR3: TGTGCCAGTAGACTCGGGAACGAAGAGACCCAGTACTTC.

This chain uses TRBV7-2 with TRBJ2-5; 12 nucleotides line up with TRBD2. V shed 0 bases and J 5 bases; nucleotides not matched to a gene: 7. Germline V CDR1 and CDR2: SGHTA, FQGNSA. The CDR3 loop spans 17 amino acids. This CDR3 is CASSLASSGRAGETQYF. CDR3 coding DNA: TGTGCCAGCAGCTTAGCCTCTAGCGGGAGGGCCGGGGAGACCCAGTACTTC.

The rearrangement uses TRBV7-8 and TRBJ2-5; 10 bases are shared with TRBD2. Germline V CDR1 and CDR2: SGHVS, FQNEAQ. V lost 0 bases to trimming and J lost 4 bases; unmatched junction nucleotides: 5. The CDR3 extends over 16 amino acids. The CDR3: CASSLAQAGGPETQYF. The CDR3 DNA reads as TGTGCCAGCAGCTTAGCGCAAGCGGGAGGGCCAGAGACCCAGTACTTC.

The V gene is TRBV7-9, the J gene TRBJ2-1; D unresolved. CDR3 size: 13 residues. Per germline, CDR1 SEHNR and CDR2 FQNEAQ (reference sequence). Trimming pared 1 base from V and 8 bases from J, leaving 9 bases between. DNA of the CDR3: TGTGCCAGCAGCTTAGTGGGCCCCGATGAGCAGTTCTTC. Translating it yields CASSLVGPDEQFF.

This chain links TRBV7-9 with TRBJ2-3, with D perhaps matching TRBD2 (6 bases). With 1 base removed from V and 5 bases from J, the gap between germline ends came to 13 bases. Germline V gene data show CDR1 as SEHNR and CDR2 as FQNEAQ (reference sequence). The CDR3 spans 15 residues. The CDR3: CASSLDGRTVDTQYF. The DNA of the CDR3 is TGTGCCAGCAGCTTAGACGGGAGAACAGTAGATACGCAGTATTTT.

J is TRBJ2-7 and V is TRBV20-1; no clear D gene. CDR3 length: 13 residues. The V and J ends lost 0 bases and 3 bases respectively, with 9 bases between them. CDR1 is DFQATT and CDR2 is SNEGSKA in the germline V gene (reference sequence). The CDR3 is CSARDANGYEQYF. The CDR3 DNA is TGCAGTGCTAGAGATGCAAATGGCTACGAGCAGTACTTC.

The chain combines TRBV5-4 with TRBJ2-1; TRBD2 matches at 8 bases. Germline assignment: CDR1 SGHNT and CDR2 YYREEE (reference sequence). V lost 3 bases to trimming and J lost 6 bases; unmatched junction nucleotides: 14. There are 17 residues in the CDR3. The DNA for the CDR3 is TGTGCCAGCAGCTCCCGCAGTAGCGGGACTATCGGCAATGAGCAGTTCTTC. The encoded protein is CASSSRSSGTIGNEQFF.